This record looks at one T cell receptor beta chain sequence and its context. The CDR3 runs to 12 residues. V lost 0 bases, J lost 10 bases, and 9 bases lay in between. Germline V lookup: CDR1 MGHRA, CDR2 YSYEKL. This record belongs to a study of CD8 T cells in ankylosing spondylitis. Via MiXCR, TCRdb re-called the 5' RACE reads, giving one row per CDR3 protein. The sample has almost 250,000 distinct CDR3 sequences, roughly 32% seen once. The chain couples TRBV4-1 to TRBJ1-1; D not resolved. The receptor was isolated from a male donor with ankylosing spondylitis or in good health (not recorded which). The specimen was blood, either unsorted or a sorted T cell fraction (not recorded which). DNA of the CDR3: TGCGCCAGCAGCCAAGATTGGGTGCGAGCTTTCTTT. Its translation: CASSQDWVRAFF.